A selection of T cell receptor beta chains follows, all from one sample in a study of CD8 T cells in ankylosing spondylitis. MiXCR, applied by TCRdb to the 5' RACE reads, yields one record per CDR3 protein. The table includes approximately 220,000 distinct CDR3 sequences, about 26% detected once. Source material: blood, either unsorted or a sorted T cell fraction (not recorded which). These receptor sequences come from a male donor with ankylosing spondylitis or in good health (not recorded which). Both conserved end residues are part of each CDR3. The order of the fields is V gene, J gene, clone size, CDR3 protein. The size field is filled for only some rows; it gives once, few, many or a size class.

>TRBV29-1|TRBJ2-1|NA
CSVRRDRSYNEQFF
>TRBV6-5|TRBJ2-1|NA
CASSYSRVYNEQFF
>TRBV6-1|TRBJ2-2|few
CASSVLAGRTGELFF
>TRBV6-1|TRBJ2-3|NA
CASSQPGTSGLSTDTQYF
>TRBV2|TRBJ2-1|NA
CASKVGLAGAGEQFF
>TRBV4-2|TRBJ2-1|few
CASSPRILTDLGTGKVSEQFF
>TRBV29-1|TRBJ2-3|few
CSVEGLPGSTDTQYF
>TRBV24-1|TRBJ1-2|many
CATSDRDRLGSNYGYTF
>TRBV4-2|TRBJ2-3|many
CASSLRADTQYF
>TRBV15|TRBJ2-7|NA
CATSREGGYEQYF
>TRBV20-1|TRBJ2-7|NA
CSARAPGLAGGYEQYF
>TRBV12-3/TRBV12-4|TRBJ2-2|NA
CASIKGANTGELFF
>TRBV2|TRBJ2-6|NA
CASGKLASGANVLTF
>TRBV20-1|TRBJ2-1|many
CSARFPLAGNNEQFF
>TRBV4-3|TRBJ1-2|NA
CASSQVTAYYGYTF
>TRBV28|TRBJ2-1|many
CASSSTGLLSYNEQFF
>TRBV20-1|TRBJ2-7|NA
CSAKGYEQYF
>TRBV29-1|TRBJ2-1|many
CSALGDNRDEQFF
>TRBV6-1|TRBJ2-1|NA
CASRGIWTSGRSEQFF
>TRBV7-3|TRBJ1-1|many
CASSLSPGPGMGAKKNTEAFF
>TRBV11-2|TRBJ1-3|few
CASSLPRYSPGDRYSGNTIYF
>TRBV5-6|TRBJ1-1|many
CASSLSTEAFF
>TRBV15|TRBJ2-3|NA
CAAGRGGNGFTQYF
>TRBV10-3|TRBJ2-2|many
CAGQSTGELFF
>TRBV6-5|TRBJ2-7|NA
CASSYGQFGEQYF
>TRBV29-1|TRBJ2-5|NA
CSVLAAAGETQYF
>TRBV20-1|TRBJ2-5|NA
CSAWGGAAGELETQYF
>TRBV9|TRBJ2-5|many
CASSSGLYLRETQYF
>TRBV12-3/TRBV12-4|TRBJ1-2|many
CASSTGGNYGYTF
>TRBV20-1|TRBJ2-7|NA
CSAGTSSYLSYEQYF
>TRBV20-1|TRBJ1-5|few
CSALAGQDPYQPQHF
>TRBV15|TRBJ2-7|NA
CATSRGTGESEQYF
>TRBV7-9|TRBJ2-1|many
CASSTGTSSYNEQFF
>TRBV24-1|TRBJ2-5|NA
CATSPVLGETQYF
>TRBV5-4|TRBJ2-3|NA
CASSPGAEDTQYF
>TRBV7-2|TRBJ2-7|NA
CASSLVPSGTYEQYF
>TRBV12-3/TRBV12-4|TRBJ2-7|NA
CASSLAHEQYF
>TRBV6-1|TRBJ1-6|NA
CASSLVKTGSPLHF
>TRBV5-5|TRBJ2-4|many
CASTIQAGALNIQYF
>TRBV25-1|TRBJ1-2|many
CASSELGEGKKYGYTF
>TRBV20-1|TRBJ2-7|NA
CSANDRGGAKTYEQYF
>TRBV3-1|TRBJ1-1|many
CASSPQRRGMNTEAFF
>TRBV5-6|TRBJ2-1|NA
CASSLFGMYNEQFF
>TRBV15|TRBJ2-7|many
CATSRLISGRVNEQYF
>TRBV6-4|TRBJ2-3|many
CASKGIGTDTQYF
>TRBV3-1|TRBJ2-3|few
CASSQGQGGQDTQYF
>TRBV5-1|TRBJ1-1|many
CASSTRQGNTEAFF
>TRBV20-1|TRBJ2-3|NA
CSASAGAGDPDTQYF
>TRBV7-2|TRBJ2-5|NA
CASSLDTETQYF
>TRBV9|TRBJ2-5|NA
CASRGPTGETQYF
>TRBV10-3|TRBJ2-1|few
CAISEEGIGQFF
>TRBV12-3/TRBV12-4|TRBJ1-4|NA
CASRYPKTEKLFF